This entry lists 16 T cell receptor beta chains sequenced from one sample in a study of tumor-infiltrating lymphocytes in oesophageal squamous cell carcinoma (dated by TCRdb to 2016 to 2017). To prepare the library, PCR was applied. Sequenced using an Illumina HiSeq 1500. TCRdb cleaned the public reads at Q25 with fastp, built clones with MiXCR and kept in-frame beta chains. Entries are consolidated by CDR3 protein sequence, retaining the most common genes and DNA. Present in this sample are around 15,000 distinct CDR3 sequences, 50% of which were seen just once. Roughly a sixth of the sample is taken by the ten largest. The sequenced sample was esophageal tumor tissue. The receptors come from a male donor with esophageal squamous cell carcinoma.

This clonotype is medium-sized within its sample. The chain employs TRBV7-9 and TRBJ1-1; the D gene is possibly TRBD1 (6 bases). Trimming cost V 5 bases and J 7 bases, with 14 bases left between them. CDR1 SEHNR and CDR2 FQNEAQ come from the germline V gene (reference sequence). This CDR3 region has 13 residues. This CDR3 is CASSLDSLREAFF. In DNA, the CDR3 is TGTGCCAGCAGCCTGGACAGTCTTCGTGAAGCTTTCTTT.

The chain uses TRBV7-2 and TRBJ2-3; TRBD2 aligns across 15 bases. CDR1 is SGHTA, CDR2 FQGNSA, per germline. The length of the CDR3 is 16 residues. With V trimmed by 4 bases and J by 3 bases, 2 bases remained unmatched. For the CDR3, the DNA is TGTGCCAGCAGCTCCGGACTAGCGGGAGGGACAGATACGCAGTATTTT. Translated, it gives CASSSGLAGGTDTQYF.

This clonotype appeared many times. In DNA form, the CDR3 reads TGTGCCAGCAGCTATTTGGGCAGGGGGCGATACGAGCAGTACTTC. The encoded protein is CASSYLGRGRYEQYF. The chain is built from TRBV28 and TRBJ2-7; 8 bases line up with TRBD1. This CDR3 comprises 15 residues. The germline V gene has CDR1 MDHEN and CDR2 SYDVKM. V shed 6 bases and J 4 bases; nucleotides not matched to a gene: 11.

This rearrangement joins TRBV24-1 to TRBJ2-7; 9 bases line up with TRBD1. The CDR3 length is 16 residues. Germline V gives CDR1 KGHDR, CDR2 SFDVKD. The V and J ends lost 3 bases and 7 bases, in that order; junction bases with no gene match: 12. In nucleotides, the CDR3 is TGTGCCACCAGTGATATGGGGACAGGGAACGACAATGAGCAGTACTTC. The encoded protein is CATSDMGTGNDNEQYF.

The chain employs TRBV7-2 and TRBJ1-3, with 8 bases that match TRBD1. Per the germline V gene, CDR1 is SGHTA and CDR2 is FQGNSA. After removal of 9 bases from V and 2 bases from J, the junction contained 6 bases not matched to a gene. The CDR3 contains 14 residues. The CDR3 DNA is TGTGCCAGTGAGGACAGGGTGGCTGGAAACACCATATATTTT. It codes for CASEDRVAGNTIYF.

This chain uses TRBV7-3 with TRBJ2-3; 7 positions match TRBD1. Judging by the DNA end, TRBJ2-1 fits better; the J call may be wrong. The germline CDR1 and CDR2 sequences are SGHTA and FQGTGA. CDR3 size: 14 residues. CDR3 sequence (DNA): TGTGCCAGCAGCTTAACGTACAGGGGCGATGAGCAGTTCTTC. This codes for CASSLTYRGDEQFF.

This chain connects TRBV7-9 to TRBJ2-6, with TRBD2 identical over 8 bases. Germline V gene sequence: CDR1 SEHNR, CDR2 FQNEAQ (reference sequence). The CDR3 length is 16 residues. J was trimmed by 3 bases and V by 5 bases; bases with no gene match: 6. The CDR3 DNA is TGTGCCAGCAGCACGGGGGGGGCGAGTGGGGCCAACGTCCTGACTTTC. This sequence encodes CASSTGGASGANVLTF.

A remark on this clonotype: A read error may account for a junction end that differs from germline. The CDR3 protein is CASSSKPGTESYEQYF. CDR3 bases: TGTGCCAGCAGCTCGAAGCCCGGGACAGAAAGCTACGAGCAGTACTTC. The V gene is TRBV5-3, the J gene TRBJ2-5; 7 bases are a match to TRBD1. The J call is doubtful: the DNA matches TRBJ2-7 better. TRBV5-3 carries the ORF label, with uncertain function. The CDR3 covers 16 residues.

The V and J genes are TRBV7-3 and TRBJ2-5, with a possible D match to TRBD2 (6 bases). The DNA end is more similar to TRBJ2-1, so the J call may be wrong. This CDR3 is built from 13 residues. Germline lookup yields CDR1 SGHTA and CDR2 FQGTGA. The CDR3 DNA is TGTGCCAGCAGCCCCCCCGGGGGCAATGAGCAGTTCTTC. Translated, it gives CASSPPGGNEQFF.

This clonotype qualifies as large. V is TRBV7-2 and J is TRBJ1-4; 7 bases map to TRBD1. This CDR3 is built from 15 residues. Trimming at V came to 2 bases and at J to 5 bases, leaving 5 bases not matched to a gene. Germline lookup yields CDR1 SGHTA and CDR2 FQGNSA. CDR3 DNA sequence: TGTGCCAGCAGCTTACAGGGGGGGTTGAATGAAAAACTGTTTTTT. Protein product: CASSLQGGLNEKLFF.

Only one count was recorded for this clonotype. V usage is TRBV7-4 and J usage is TRBJ2-5; weak D call: TRBD2 (5 bases). Germline CDR1 SGHVT, CDR2 SQSDAQ. V was trimmed by 5 bases and J by 5 bases, leaving 15 bases between them. There are 14 residues in the CDR3. CDR3 sequence (DNA): TGTGCCAGCAGCGCAGGACTCCGAAGGGAGACCCAGTACTTC. Encoded protein: CASSAGLRRETQYF.

The V gene is TRBV7-2, the J gene TRBJ2-3, with TRBD2 matching over 10 bases. The CDR3 is 16 amino acids. CDR1 is SGHTA and CDR2 is FQGNSA in the germline V gene. With 5 bases clipped from V and 4 bases from J, the junction kept 9 bases outside the gene matches. CDR3 in amino acids: CASSGQAGGRADTQYF. The CDR3 DNA reads as TGTGCCAGCAGCGGACAAGCGGGAGGGCGTGCAGATACGCAGTATTTT.

The sample holds a few counts of this clonotype. This rearrangement joins TRBV7-2 to TRBJ2-4, with 9 bases identical to TRBD2. Germline-derived CDR1 and CDR2 are SGHTA and FQGNSA. The CDR3 runs 14 residues. Unmatched junction bases numbered 7, after V lost 5 bases and J lost 8 bases. Here the CDR3 DNA reads TGTGCCAGCAGCCCCGGGACTAGCAGTCACATTCAGTACTTC. Its protein product is CASSPGTSSHIQYF.

By sample fraction, this clonotype is medium-sized. The chain combines TRBV11-2 with TRBJ2-1, with TRBD1 identical over 10 bases. Trimming cost V 5 bases and J 3 bases; bases outside gene matches: 4. The CDR3 length is 15 residues. The germline CDR1 and CDR2 sequences are SGHAT and FQNNGV. CDR3 nucleotide sequence: TGTGCCAGCAGCCGACAGGGGGCGAACTACAATGAGCAGTTCTTC. Translated: CASSRQGANYNEQFF. The variable domain in full, with the rest retrieved from reference TRBV11-2 and TRBJ2-1, is EAGVAQSPRYKIIEKRQSVAFWCNPISGHATLYWYQQILGQGPKLLIQFQNNGVVDDSQLPKDRFSAERLKGVDSTLKIQPAKLEDSAVYLCASSRQGANYNEQFFGPGTRLTVL.

A remark on this clonotype: A much bigger clone sits one base away, suggesting this may be a read error. The chain joins TRBV25-1 to TRBJ2-4; D perhaps matches TRBD2 (7 bases). The end of the DNA aligns better with TRBJ2-1, so the J call may be wrong. This CDR3 has 15 residues. The germline V gene has CDR1 MGHDK and CDR2 SYGVNS. CDR3 nucleotides: TGTGCCAGCAGTGAAGCGGGGGCGGGCTCCTACGAGCAGTTCTTC. This sequence encodes CASSEAGAGSYEQFF.

By frequency in the sample, this clonotype is large. V and J are TRBV7-3 and TRBJ1-1; 8 bases fit TRBD1. The V gene end was trimmed by 5 bases and the J gene end by 4 bases; junction bases not matched to a gene: 3. Germline values: CDR1 SGHTA, CDR2 FQGTGA. There are 13 residues in the CDR3. The CDR3, as DNA: TGTGCCAGCAGCCCTACAGGGGGCACTGAAGCTTTCTTT. Protein sequence: CASSPTGGTEAFF.